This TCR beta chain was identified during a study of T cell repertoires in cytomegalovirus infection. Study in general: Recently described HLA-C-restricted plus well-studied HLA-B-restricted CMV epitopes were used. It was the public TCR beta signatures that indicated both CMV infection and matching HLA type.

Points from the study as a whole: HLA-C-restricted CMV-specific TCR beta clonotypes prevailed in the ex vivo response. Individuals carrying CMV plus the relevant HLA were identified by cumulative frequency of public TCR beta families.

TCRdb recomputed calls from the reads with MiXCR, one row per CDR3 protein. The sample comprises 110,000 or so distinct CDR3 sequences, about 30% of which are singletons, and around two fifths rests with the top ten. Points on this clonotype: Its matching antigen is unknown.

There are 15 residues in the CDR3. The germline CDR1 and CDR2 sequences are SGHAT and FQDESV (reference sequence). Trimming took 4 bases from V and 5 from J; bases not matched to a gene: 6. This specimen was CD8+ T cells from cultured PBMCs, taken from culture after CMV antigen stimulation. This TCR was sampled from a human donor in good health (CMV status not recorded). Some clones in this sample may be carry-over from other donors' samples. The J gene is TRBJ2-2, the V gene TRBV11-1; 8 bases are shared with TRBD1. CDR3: CASSSWTGQTGELFF. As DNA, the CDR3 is TGTGCCAGCAGCTCCTGGACAGGGCAAACCGGGGAGCTGTTTTTT.